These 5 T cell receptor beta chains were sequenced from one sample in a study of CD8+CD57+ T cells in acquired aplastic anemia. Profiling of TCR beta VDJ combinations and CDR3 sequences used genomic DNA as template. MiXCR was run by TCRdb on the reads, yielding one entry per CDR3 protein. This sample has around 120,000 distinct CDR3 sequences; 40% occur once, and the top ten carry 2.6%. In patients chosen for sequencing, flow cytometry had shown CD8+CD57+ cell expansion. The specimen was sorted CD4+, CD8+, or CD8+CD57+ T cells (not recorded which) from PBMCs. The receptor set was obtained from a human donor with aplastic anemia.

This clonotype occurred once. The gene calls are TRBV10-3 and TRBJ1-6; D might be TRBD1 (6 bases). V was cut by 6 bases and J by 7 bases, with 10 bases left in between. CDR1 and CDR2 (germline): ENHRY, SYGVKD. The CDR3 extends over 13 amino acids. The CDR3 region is CAIRLDSNSPLHF. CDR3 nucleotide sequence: TGTGCCATCAGGCTGGACAGCAATTCACCCCTCCACTTT.

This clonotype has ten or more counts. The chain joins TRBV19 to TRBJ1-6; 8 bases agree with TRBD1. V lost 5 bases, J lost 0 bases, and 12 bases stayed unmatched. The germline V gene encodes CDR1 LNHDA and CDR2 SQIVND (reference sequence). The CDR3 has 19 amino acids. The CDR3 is CASSARQGTASSYNSPLHF. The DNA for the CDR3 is TGTGCCAGTAGTGCAAGACAGGGGACCGCTAGCTCCTATAATTCACCCCTCCACTTT.

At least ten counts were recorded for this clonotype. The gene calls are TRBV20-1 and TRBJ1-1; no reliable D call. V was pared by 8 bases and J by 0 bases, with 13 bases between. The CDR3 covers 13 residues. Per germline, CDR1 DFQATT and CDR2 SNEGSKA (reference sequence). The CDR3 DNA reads TGCAGTCCCACAAACCCCATGAACACTGAAGCTTTCTTT. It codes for CSPTNPMNTEAFF.

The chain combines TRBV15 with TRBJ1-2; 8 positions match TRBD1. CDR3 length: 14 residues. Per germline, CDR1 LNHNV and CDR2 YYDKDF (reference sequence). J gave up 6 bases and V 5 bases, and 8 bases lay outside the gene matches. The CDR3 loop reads CATSVRQGNDGYTF. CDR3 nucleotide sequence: TGTGCCACCAGCGTCCGACAGGGGAATGATGGCTACACCTTC.

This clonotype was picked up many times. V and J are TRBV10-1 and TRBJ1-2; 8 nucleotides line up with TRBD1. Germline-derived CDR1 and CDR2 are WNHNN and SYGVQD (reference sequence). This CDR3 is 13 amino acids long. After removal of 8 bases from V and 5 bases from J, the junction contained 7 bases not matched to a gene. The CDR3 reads CASLTGASYGYTF. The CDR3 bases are TGCGCCAGCTTGACAGGGGCGAGTTATGGCTACACCTTC.